This T cell receptor beta chain was captured in a study of Graves' ophthalmopathy and Graves' hyperthyroidism. The CDR3 covers 13 residues. The germline CDR1 and CDR2 sequences are DFQATT and SNEGSKA (reference sequence). V dropped 3 bases and J dropped 7 bases, with 13 bases sitting between them. Ages of hyperthyroidism patients ran from 18 to 65, and their diagnoses were new, under 2 months' duration. In this cohort, patients with other autoimmune diseases, uncontrolled infections, pregnancy or lactation were excluded. Amplified TCR beta CDR3 regions were obtained using RNA transcripts as template. HTBI primers served in a first-round RT-PCR, which a second-round multiplex PCR followed. MiXCR, applied by TCRdb to the multiplex PCR reads, yields one record per CDR3 protein. The repertoire consists of 1 million to 1.3 million distinct CDR3 sequences, with roughly 35% occurring once and the leading ten covering approximately 12%.

This clonotype was found once. The antigen is not known. Study-level findings and limits: The model flagged ophthalmopathy progression at 65% to 71% sensitivity and 72% to 80% specificity. Blood was where most expanded thyroid clonotypes above 0.001 frequency also turned up.

The chain recombines TRBV20-1 with TRBJ1-5; possible D gene TRBD1, 5 bases. The receptor was derived from an adult man with Graves' hyperthyroidism. The specimen was peripheral blood or thyroid tissue (not recorded which). The CDR3 DNA follows: TGCAGTGCTAGTATTGGGACCGGCCAGCCCCAGCATTTT. It yields the protein CSASIGTGQPQHF.